This T cell receptor (beta chain) was sequenced during a study of OX40 agonist ivuxolimab in advanced cancers. Sequencing was performed with immunoSEQ multiplex PCR; in TCRdb, only in-frame clones are kept and a portion is missing. The repertoire includes 70,000 to 95,000 clones, about 83% of them detected once, and about 0.8% sits in the top ten. The V gene lost 0 bases and the J gene lost 8 bases, with 10 bases spanning the gap. The CDR3 loop spans 13 amino acids. From germline, CDR1 is MGHDK and CDR2 SYGVNS. The chain combines TRBV25-1 with TRBJ1-2; D gene ambiguous. This receptor was identified in an adult with an advanced solid tumor such as melanoma, head and neck, liver or kidney cancer. Here the sequenced sample was CD4+ or CD8+ T cells sorted from blood, taken in a trial of the OX40 agonist ivuxolimab. The CDR3 loop is CASSEYEGGGYTF. The DNA of the CDR3 is TGTGCCAGCAGTGAATACGAGGGAGGCGGCTACACCTTC.